The T cell receptor beta chain described here comes from a study of identical twins. Study conclusions and caveats: In cord blood, abundant beta clonotypes had fewer insertions; memory showed no trend.

Template switching (which added a universal primer site) was used, and cDNA carried unique molecular identifiers. Using its own MiXCR run on the 5' RACE reads, TCRdb lists one record per CDR3 protein. The top ten clones hold over 8% of a sample with about 240,000 distinct CDR3 sequences, more than 9% of them seen once. The CDR3 consists of 15 residues. The V gene lost 0 bases and the J gene lost 0 bases, with 8 bases spanning the gap. Germline V gene data show CDR1 as SGDLS and CDR2 as YYNGEE. This clonotype was picked up many times. Its antigen is unknown. The source material was memory T cells sorted from blood. The chain links TRBV9 to TRBJ2-3; no definite D call. The receptor was derived from a man between 50 and 59 years old in good health. Written as DNA, the CDR3 is TGTGCCAGCAGCGTAGGCGTTTCTAGCACAGATACGCAGTATTTT. As protein: CASSVGVSSTDTQYF.